This entry lists 10 T cell receptor beta chains sequenced from one sample in a study of T-cell reconstitution after alpha-beta-depleted transplantation in children. It was with unique molecular identifiers that the TCRbeta library was prepared. A single record per CDR3 protein comes from TCRdb applying MiXCR to the PCR reads. The sample lists hundreds of thousands of distinct CDR3 sequences, 10% to 15% seen once, with over 2% in the top ten. Source: PBMCs, mostly from graft donor cells, taken 360 days after TCRalphabeta/CD19-depleted stem cell transplant. The source is a male patient under 18 who had a stem cell transplant for acute myeloid leukemia, so the T cells may come from the graft donor.

This clonotype was recorded many times. CDR3 amino acids: CASSFTVYNEQFF. For the CDR3, the DNA is TGTGCCAGCAGTTTTACGGTCTACAATGAGCAGTTCTTC. J is TRBJ2-1 and V is TRBV28; unclear D gene. This CDR3 contains 13 residues. Germline CDR1 is MDHEN and CDR2 is SYDVKM. The V end lost 3 bases, the J end lost 3 bases, and 6 bases lay between the germline ends.

The chain couples TRBV14 to TRBJ1-5, with D hard to call. V was pared by 3 bases and J by 5 bases, with 8 bases between. CDR3 length: 13 residues. Germline V gives CDR1 SGHDN, CDR2 FVKESK. Written as DNA, the CDR3 is TGTGCCAGCAGCCATGGGGTACATCAGCCCCAGCATTTT. Translated, it gives CASSHGVHQPQHF. Drawing the rest from reference TRBV14 and TRBJ1-5, the complete variable domain is EAGVTQFPSHSVIEKGQTVTLRCDPISGHDNLYWYRRVMGKEIKFLLHFVKESKQDESGMPNNRFLAERTGGTYSTLKVQPAELEDSGVYFCASSHGVHQPQHFGDGTRLSIL.

This clonotype appeared a few times. This chain uses TRBV12-3 or TRBV12-4 with TRBJ2-7; the D gene is possibly TRBD2 (6 bases). Trimming cost V 6 bases and J 3 bases, with 18 bases left between them. CDR3 size: 15 residues. The CDR3 protein is CASRGTQGLVYEQYF. The CDR3 bases are TGTGCCAGCAGAGGGACCCAGGGACTCGTCTACGAGCAGTACTTC.

The genes are TRBV19 and TRBJ1-1; no clear D gene. The CDR3 is 11 residues long. Germline V lookup: CDR1 LNHDA, CDR2 SQIVND (reference sequence). V lost 7 bases and J lost 8, with 11 bases in between. The CDR3 protein is CASTSWAEAFF. In DNA, the CDR3 is TGTGCCAGTACATCGTGGGCCGAAGCTTTCTTT.

This clonotype has a handful of counts. The J gene is TRBJ2-1, the V gene TRBV7-6; no clear D gene. The V and J ends lost 5 bases and 9 bases respectively, with 14 bases between them. Looked up from germline, CDR1 is SGHVS and CDR2 is FNYEAQ. This CDR3 has 13 amino acids. As DNA, the CDR3 is TGTGCCAGCAGCCGTTATACCCCTTCTGAGCAGTTCTTC. Its translation is CASSRYTPSEQFF.

This clonotype was seen repeatedly, ten times or more. The rearrangement uses TRBV9 and TRBJ2-5; D gene unclear. Germline CDR1 and CDR2: SGDLS and YYNGEE. The CDR3 is 12 amino acids. V was clipped by 0 bases and J by 4 bases, with 4 bases between them. CDR3 nucleotide sequence: TGTGCCAGCAGCGTAGGAGGAGAGACCCAGTACTTC. It yields the protein CASSVGGETQYF.

In its sample, this clonotype was seen a few times. The chain joins TRBV29-1 to TRBJ2-5; D remains unclear. CDR1 is SQVTM, CDR2 ANQGSEA, per germline. The ends were cut back, 3 bases at V and 1 base at J, with 12 bases in the middle. This CDR3 region has 14 residues. DNA for the CDR3: TGCAGCGTTGAGCTCCAGGCTATCCAAGAGACCCAGTACTTC. Translated, it gives CSVELQAIQETQYF.

This clonotype was observed at least ten times. The chain combines TRBV12-3 or TRBV12-4 with TRBJ2-7, with D hard to call. This CDR3 region has 12 residues. Trimming removed 3 bases at V and 9 bases at J, with 12 bases between. CDR3: CASSLVVVWQYF. DNA of the CDR3: TGTGCCAGCAGTTTGGTAGTGGTTTGGCAGTACTTC.

In this sample, this clonotype turned up many times. The J gene is TRBJ2-3, the V gene TRBV28; D might be TRBD2 (6 bases). The germline CDR1 and CDR2 sequences are MDHEN and SYDVKM. This CDR3 comprises 16 residues. V lost 4 bases to trimming and J lost 3 bases, with 17 bases between them. CDR3 bases: TGTGCCAGCAGTTCCATTCCGGGAGTCGGTACAGATACGCAGTATTTT. As protein: CASSSIPGVGTDTQYF.

The rearrangement links TRBV28 to TRBJ1-5; 8 nucleotides match TRBD1. Trimming at V came to 7 bases and at J to 6 bases, leaving 8 bases not matched to a gene. The CDR3 is 14 residues long. Germline CDR1 MDHEN, CDR2 SYDVKM. CDR3 DNA sequence: TGTGCCAGCATCACAGGGGGACCAACTCAGCCCCAGCATTTT. Translated, it gives CASITGGPTQPQHF. Full variable domain (remainder filled in from reference TRBV28 and TRBJ1-5): DVKVTQSSRYLVKRTGEKVFLECVQDMDHENMFWYRQDPGLGLRLIYFSYDVKMKEKGDIPEGYSVSREKKERFSLILESASTNQTSMYLCASITGGPTQPQHFGDGTRLSIL.